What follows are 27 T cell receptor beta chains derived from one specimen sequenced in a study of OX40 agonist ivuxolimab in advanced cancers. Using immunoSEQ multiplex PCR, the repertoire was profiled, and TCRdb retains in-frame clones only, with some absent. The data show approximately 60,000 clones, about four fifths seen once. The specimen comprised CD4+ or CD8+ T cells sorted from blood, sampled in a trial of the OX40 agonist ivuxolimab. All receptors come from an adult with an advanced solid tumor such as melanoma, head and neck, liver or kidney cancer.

This CDR3 is CASSAKMTGNEKLFF. For the CDR3, the DNA is TGTGCCAGCAGCGCAAAGATGACAGGGAATGAAAAACTGTTTTTT. The rearrangement links TRBV7-6 to TRBJ1-4; 7 nucleotides match TRBD1. CDR3 size: 15 residues. The V and J ends lost 5 bases and 5 bases, in that order; junction bases with no gene match: 8. The germline gives CDR1 SGHVS, CDR2 FNYEAQ.

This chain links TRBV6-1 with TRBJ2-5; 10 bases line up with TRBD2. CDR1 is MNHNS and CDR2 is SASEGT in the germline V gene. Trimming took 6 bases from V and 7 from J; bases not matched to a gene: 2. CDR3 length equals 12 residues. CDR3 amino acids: CASRGLARTQYF. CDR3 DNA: TGTGCCAGCAGGGGACTAGCGCGGACCCAGTACTTC.

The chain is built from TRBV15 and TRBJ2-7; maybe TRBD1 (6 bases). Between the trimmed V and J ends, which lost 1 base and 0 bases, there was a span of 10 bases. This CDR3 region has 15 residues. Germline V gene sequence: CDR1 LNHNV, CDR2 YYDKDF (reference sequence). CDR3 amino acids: CATSRVGTLSYEQYF. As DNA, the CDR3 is TGTGCCACCAGCAGAGTGGGGACACTCTCCTACGAGCAGTACTTC.

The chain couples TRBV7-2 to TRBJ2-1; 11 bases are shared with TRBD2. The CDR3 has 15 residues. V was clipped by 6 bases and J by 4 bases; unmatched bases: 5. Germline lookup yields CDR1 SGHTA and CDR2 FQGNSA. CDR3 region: CASRTGTSGYNEQFF. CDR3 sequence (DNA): TGTGCCAGCAGAACCGGGACTAGCGGTTACAATGAGCAGTTCTTC.

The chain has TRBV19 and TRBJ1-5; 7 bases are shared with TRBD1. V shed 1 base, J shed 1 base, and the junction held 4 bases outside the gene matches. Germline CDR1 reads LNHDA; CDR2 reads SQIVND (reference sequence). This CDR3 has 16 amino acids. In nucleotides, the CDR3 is TGTGCCAGTAGTATAGGGACAGGTAGGAGCAATCAGCCCCAGCATTTT. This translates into CASSIGTGRSNQPQHF.

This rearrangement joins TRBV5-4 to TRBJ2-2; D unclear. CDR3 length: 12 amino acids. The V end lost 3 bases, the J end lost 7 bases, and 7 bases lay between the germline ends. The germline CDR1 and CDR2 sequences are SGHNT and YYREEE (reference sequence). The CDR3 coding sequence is TGTGCCAGCAGCTGGACGGTCGGGGAGCTGTTTTTT. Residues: CASSWTVGELFF.

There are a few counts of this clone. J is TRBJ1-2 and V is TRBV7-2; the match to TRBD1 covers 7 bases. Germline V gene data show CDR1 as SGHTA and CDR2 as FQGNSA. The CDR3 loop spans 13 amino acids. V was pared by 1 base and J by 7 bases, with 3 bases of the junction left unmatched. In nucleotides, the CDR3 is TGTGCCAGCAGCTTAGACAGGGGAGCTGGCTACACCTTC. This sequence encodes CASSLDRGAGYTF.

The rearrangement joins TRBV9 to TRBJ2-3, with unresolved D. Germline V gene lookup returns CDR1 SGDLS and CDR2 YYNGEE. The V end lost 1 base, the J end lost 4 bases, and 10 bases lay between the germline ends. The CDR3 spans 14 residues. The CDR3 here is CASSVLNSPDTQYF. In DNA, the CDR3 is TGTGCCAGCAGCGTATTGAATAGCCCAGATACGCAGTATTTT.

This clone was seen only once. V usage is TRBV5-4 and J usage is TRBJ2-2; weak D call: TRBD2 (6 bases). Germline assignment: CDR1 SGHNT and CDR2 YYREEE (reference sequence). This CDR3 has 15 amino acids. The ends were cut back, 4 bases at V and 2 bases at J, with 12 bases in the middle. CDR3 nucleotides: TGTGCCAGCAGCGGCGGGGACCGAAACACCGGGGAGCTGTTTTTT. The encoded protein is CASSGGDRNTGELFF.

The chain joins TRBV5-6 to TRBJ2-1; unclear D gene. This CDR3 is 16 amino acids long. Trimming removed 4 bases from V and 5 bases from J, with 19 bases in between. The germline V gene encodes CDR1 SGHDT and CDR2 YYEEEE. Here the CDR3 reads CASSLQQKLGNNEQFF. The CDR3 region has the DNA TGTGCCAGCAGCCTACAACAGAAATTGGGCAACAATGAGCAGTTCTTC.

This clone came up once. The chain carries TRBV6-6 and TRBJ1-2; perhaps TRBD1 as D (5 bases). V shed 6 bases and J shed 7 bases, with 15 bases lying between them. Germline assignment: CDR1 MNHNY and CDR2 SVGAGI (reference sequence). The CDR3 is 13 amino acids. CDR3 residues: CASSSGTPIGYTF. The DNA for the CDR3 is TGTGCCAGCAGCAGCGGGACGCCTATTGGCTACACCTTC.

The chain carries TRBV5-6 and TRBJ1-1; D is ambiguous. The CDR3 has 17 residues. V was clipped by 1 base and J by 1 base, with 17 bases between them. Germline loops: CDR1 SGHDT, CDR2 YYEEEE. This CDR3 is CASSLNPGSHWNTEAFF. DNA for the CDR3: TGTGCCAGCAGCTTGAACCCGGGCAGCCACTGGAACACTGAAGCTTTCTTT.

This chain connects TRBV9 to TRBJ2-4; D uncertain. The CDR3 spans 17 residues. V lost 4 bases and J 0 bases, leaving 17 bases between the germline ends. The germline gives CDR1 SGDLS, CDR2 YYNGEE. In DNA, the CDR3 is TGTGCCAGCAGCCCTCTACCCGGAGCTCTAGCCAAAAACATTCAGTACTTC. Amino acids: CASSPLPGALAKNIQYF.

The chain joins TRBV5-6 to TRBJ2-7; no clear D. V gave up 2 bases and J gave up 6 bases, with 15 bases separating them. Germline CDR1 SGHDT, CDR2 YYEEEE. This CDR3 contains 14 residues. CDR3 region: CASSFDTAMGEQYF. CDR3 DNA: TGTGCCAGCAGCTTCGATACAGCCATGGGCGAGCAGTACTTC.

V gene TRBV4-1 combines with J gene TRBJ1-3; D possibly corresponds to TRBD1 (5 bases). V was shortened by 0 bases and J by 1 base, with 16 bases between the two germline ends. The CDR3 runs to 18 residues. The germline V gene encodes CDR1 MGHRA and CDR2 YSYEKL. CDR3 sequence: CASSQDSRGPGSGNTIYF. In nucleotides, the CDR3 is TGCGCCAGCAGCCAAGATTCGAGGGGACCGGGATCTGGAAACACCATATATTTT.

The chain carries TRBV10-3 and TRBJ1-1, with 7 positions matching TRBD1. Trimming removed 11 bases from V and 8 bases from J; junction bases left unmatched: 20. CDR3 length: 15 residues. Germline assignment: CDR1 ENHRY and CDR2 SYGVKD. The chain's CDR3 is CAVKVDREGRAEAFF. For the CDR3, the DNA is TGTGCCGTAAAAGTAGACAGGGAAGGGAGGGCAGAAGCTTTCTTT.

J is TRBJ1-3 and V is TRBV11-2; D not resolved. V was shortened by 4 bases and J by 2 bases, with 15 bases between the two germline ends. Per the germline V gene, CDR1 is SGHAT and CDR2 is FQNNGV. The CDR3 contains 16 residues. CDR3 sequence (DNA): TGTGCCAGCAGCTCACCCTTACGGCAGCCTGGAAACACCATATATTTT. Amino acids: CASSSPLRQPGNTIYF.

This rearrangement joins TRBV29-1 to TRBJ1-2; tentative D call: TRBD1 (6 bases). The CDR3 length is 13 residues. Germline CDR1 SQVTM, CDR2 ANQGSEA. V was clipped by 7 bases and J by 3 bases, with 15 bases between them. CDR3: CSAGGGLHYGYTF. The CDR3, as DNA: TGCAGCGCTGGGGGCGGGTTGCACTATGGCTACACCTTC.

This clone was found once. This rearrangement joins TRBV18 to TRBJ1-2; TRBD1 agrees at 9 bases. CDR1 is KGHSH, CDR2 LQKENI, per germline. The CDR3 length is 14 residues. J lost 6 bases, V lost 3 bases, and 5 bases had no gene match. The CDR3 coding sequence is TGTGCCAGCTCACCCAACAGGGGGCGGGATGGCTACACCTTC. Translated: CASSPNRGRDGYTF.

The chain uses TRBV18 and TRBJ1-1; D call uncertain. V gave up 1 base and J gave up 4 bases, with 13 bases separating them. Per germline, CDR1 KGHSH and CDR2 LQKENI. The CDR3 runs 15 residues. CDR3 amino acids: CASSPLAGSGTEAFF. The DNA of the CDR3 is TGTGCCAGCTCACCACTTGCGGGGAGTGGCACTGAAGCTTTCTTT.

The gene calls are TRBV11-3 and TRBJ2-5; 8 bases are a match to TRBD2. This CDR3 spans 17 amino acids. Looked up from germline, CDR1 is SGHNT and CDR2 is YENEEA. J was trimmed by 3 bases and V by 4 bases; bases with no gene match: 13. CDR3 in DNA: TGTGCCAGCAGCTCCACCCGGGGGGGAGAATTGGAAGAGACCCAGTACTTC. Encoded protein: CASSSTRGGELEETQYF.

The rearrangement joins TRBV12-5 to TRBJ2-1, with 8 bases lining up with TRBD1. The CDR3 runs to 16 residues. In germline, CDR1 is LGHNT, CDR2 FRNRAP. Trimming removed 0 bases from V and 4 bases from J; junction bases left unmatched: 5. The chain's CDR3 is CASGLVRDRTYNEQFF. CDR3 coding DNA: TGTGCTAGTGGTTTGGTACGGGACAGGACATACAATGAGCAGTTCTTC.

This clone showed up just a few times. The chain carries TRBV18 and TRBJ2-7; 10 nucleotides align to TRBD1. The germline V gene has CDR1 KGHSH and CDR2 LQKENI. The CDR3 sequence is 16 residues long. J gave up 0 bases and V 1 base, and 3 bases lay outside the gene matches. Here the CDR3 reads CASSPLGQGSSYEQYF. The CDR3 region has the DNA TGTGCCAGCTCACCACTGGGACAGGGGAGCTCCTACGAGCAGTACTTC.

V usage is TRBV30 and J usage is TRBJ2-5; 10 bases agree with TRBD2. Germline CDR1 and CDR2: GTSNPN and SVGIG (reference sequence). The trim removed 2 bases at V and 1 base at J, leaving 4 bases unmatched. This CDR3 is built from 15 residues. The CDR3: CAWSRLAGPQETQYF. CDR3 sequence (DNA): TGTGCCTGGAGTAGACTAGCGGGCCCCCAAGAGACCCAGTACTTC.

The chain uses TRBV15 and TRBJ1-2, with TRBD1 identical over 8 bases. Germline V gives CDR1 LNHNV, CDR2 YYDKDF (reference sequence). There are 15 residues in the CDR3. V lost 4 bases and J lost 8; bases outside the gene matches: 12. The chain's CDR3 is CATSIPTAGGRGYTF. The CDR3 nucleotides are TGTGCCACCAGCATCCCTACAGCAGGGGGCCGGGGCTACACCTTC.

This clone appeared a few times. Here the CDR3 reads CSLIPSGGQVEQFF. The CDR3 region has the DNA TGCAGCCTCATCCCCAGCGGGGGGCAGGTTGAGCAGTTCTTC. The chain is built from TRBV29-1 and TRBJ2-1, with 9 bases aligning to TRBD2. CDR1 is SQVTM and CDR2 is ANQGSEA in the germline V gene. The junction had 14 bases not matched to a gene; V was cut back by 8 bases and J by 9 bases. This CDR3 is 14 amino acids long.

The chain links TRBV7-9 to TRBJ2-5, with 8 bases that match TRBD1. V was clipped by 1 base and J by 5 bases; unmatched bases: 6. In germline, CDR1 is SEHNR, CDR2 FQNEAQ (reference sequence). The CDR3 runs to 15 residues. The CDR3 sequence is CASSLGDRGKETQYF. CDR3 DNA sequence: TGTGCCAGCAGCTTAGGAGACAGGGGAAAGGAGACCCAGTACTTC.